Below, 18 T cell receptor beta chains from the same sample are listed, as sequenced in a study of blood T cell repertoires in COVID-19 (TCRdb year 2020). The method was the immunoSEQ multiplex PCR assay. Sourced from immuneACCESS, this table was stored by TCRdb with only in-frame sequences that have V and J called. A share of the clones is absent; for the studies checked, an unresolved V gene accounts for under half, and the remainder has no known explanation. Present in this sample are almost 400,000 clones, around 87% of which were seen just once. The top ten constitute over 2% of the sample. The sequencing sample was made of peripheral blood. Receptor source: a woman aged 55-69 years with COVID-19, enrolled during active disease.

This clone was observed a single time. The CDR3 region has the DNA TGTGCCAGCAAGGGGGAACCCAATCAGCCCCAGCATTTT. Its protein is CASKGEPNQPQHF. V gene TRBV2 combines with J gene TRBJ1-5; D perhaps matches TRBD1 (6 bases). Trimming stripped 7 bases from V and 3 bases from J, with 10 bases between. Germline V gene lookup returns CDR1 SNHLY and CDR2 FYNNEI. The CDR3 runs 13 residues.

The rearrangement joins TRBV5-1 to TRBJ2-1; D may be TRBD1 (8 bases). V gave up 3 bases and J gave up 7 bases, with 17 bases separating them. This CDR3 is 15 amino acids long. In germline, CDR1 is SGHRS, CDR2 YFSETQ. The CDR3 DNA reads TGCGCCAGCAGCTCCGCTGCACAGGGGGGGAATGAGCAGTTCTTC. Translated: CASSSAAQGGNEQFF.

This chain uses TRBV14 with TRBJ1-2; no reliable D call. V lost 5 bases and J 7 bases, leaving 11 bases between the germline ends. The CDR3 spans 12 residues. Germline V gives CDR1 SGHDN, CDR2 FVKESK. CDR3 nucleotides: TGTGCCAGCAGCGAGGGTTCCTTTGGCTACACCTTC. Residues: CASSEGSFGYTF.

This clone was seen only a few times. The CDR3 here is CASSLGPGGSQETQYF. CDR3 DNA sequence: TGTGCCAGCAGCTTAGGTCCGGGAGGGAGCCAAGAGACCCAGTACTTC. The rearrangement joins TRBV7-9 to TRBJ2-5, with TRBD2 matching 8 bases. The CDR3 totals 16 residues. With 1 base clipped from V and 1 base from J, the junction kept 5 bases outside the gene matches. The germline gives CDR1 SEHNR, CDR2 FQNEAQ (reference sequence).

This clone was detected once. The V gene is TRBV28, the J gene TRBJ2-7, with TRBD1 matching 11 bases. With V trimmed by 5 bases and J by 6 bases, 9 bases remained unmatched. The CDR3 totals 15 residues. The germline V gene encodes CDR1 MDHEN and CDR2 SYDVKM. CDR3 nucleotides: TGTGCCAGCAGTGCCACCGGGACAGGGGGAGGCGAGCAGTACTTC. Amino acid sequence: CASSATGTGGGEQYF.

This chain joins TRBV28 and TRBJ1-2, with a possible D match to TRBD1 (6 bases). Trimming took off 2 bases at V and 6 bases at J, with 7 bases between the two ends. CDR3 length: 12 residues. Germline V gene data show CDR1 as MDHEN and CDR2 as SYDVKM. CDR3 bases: TGTGCCAGCAGTTTACAGGGGCATGGCTACACCTTC. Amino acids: CASSLQGHGYTF.

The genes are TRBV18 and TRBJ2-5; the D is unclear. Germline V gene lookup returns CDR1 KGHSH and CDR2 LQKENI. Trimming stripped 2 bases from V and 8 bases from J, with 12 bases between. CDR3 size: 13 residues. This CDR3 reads CASSPASADTQYF. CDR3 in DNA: TGTGCCAGCTCACCAGCCAGCGCCGACACCCAGTACTTC.

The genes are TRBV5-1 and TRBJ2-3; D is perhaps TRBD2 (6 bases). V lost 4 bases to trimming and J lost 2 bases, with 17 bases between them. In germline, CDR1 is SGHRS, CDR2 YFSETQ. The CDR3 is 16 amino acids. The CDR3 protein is CASSPHLRGITDTQYF. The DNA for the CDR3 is TGCGCCAGCAGCCCTCATCTACGGGGGATCACAGATACGCAGTATTTT. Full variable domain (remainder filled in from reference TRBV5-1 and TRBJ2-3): KAGVTQTPRYLIKTRGQQVTLSCSPISGHRSVSWYQQTPGQGLQFLFEYFSETQRNKGNFPGRFSGRQFSNSRSEMNVSTLELGDSALYLCASSPHLRGITDTQYFGPGTRLTVL.

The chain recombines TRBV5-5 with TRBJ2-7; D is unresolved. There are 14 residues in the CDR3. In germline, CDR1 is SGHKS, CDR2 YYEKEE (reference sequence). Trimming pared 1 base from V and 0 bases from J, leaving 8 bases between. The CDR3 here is CASSLRVDSYEQYF. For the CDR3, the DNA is TGTGCCAGCAGCTTGCGGGTCGACTCCTACGAGCAGTACTTC.

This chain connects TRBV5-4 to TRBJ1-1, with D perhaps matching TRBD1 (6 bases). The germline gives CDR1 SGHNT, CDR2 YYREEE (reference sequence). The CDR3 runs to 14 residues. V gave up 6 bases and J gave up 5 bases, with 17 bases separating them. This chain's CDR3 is CASNSRGARTEAFF. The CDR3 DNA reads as TGTGCCAGCAACTCTCGGGGGGCGAGGACTGAAGCTTTCTTT.

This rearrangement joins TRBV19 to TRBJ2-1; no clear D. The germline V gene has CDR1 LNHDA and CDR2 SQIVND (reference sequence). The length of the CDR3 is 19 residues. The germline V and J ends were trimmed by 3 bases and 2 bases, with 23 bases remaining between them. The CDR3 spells CASSIASKPARLPYNEQFF. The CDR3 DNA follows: TGTGCCAGTAGTATCGCCTCAAAGCCGGCCAGGCTTCCCTACAATGAGCAGTTCTTC.

The DNA for the CDR3 is TGTGCCAGCAGTGAGTCCTCCTATAATTCACCCCTCCACTTT. This translates into CASSESSYNSPLHF. The chain links TRBV6-6 to TRBJ1-6; the D is unclear. The germline CDR1 and CDR2 sequences are MNHNY and SVGAGI (reference sequence). Trimming removed 5 bases from V and 0 bases from J, with 5 bases in between. CDR3 length equals 14 residues.

Written as DNA, the CDR3 is TGTGCCAGCAGCCCGCAAGGACTGACGTACCAAGAGACCCAGTACTTC. Amino acid sequence: CASSPQGLTYQETQYF. The chain links TRBV7-2 to TRBJ2-5, with a possible D match to TRBD2 (5 bases). Germline V lookup: CDR1 SGHTA, CDR2 FQGNSA. The CDR3 sequence is 16 residues long. The germline V and J ends were trimmed by 5 bases and 0 bases, with 16 bases remaining between them.

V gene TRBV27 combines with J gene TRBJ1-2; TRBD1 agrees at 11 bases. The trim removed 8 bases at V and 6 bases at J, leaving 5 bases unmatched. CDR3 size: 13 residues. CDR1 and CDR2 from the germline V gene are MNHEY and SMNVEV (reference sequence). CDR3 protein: CASGTGGKNGYTF. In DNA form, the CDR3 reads TGTGCCAGCGGGACAGGGGGGAAGAATGGCTACACCTTC.

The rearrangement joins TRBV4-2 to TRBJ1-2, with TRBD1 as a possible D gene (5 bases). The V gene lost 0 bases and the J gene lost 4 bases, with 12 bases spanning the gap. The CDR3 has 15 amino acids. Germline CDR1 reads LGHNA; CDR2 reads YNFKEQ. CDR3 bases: TGTGCCAGCAGCCAAGATGGGGGGATCGGCTATGGCTACACCTTC. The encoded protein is CASSQDGGIGYGYTF.

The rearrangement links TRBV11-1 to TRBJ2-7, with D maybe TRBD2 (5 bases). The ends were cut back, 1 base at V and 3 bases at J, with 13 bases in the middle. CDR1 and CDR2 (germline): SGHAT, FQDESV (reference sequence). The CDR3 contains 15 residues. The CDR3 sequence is CASSLGPGDFYEQYF. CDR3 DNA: TGTGCCAGCAGCTTAGGGCCCGGGGATTTCTACGAGCAGTACTTC.

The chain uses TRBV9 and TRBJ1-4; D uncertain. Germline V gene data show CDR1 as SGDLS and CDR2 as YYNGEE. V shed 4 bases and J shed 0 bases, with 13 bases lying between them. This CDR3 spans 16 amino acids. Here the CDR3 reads CASSKLERATNEKLFF. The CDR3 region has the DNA TGTGCCAGCAGCAAGTTAGAGCGGGCAACTAATGAAAAACTGTTTTTT.

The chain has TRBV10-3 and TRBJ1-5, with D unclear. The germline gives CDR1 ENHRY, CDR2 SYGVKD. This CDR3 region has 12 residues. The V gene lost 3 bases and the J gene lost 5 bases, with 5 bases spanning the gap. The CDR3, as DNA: TGTGCCATCAGTGAAACTGATCAGCCCCAGCATTTT. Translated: CAISETDQPQHF.